This T cell receptor (beta chain) was retrieved from a study of blood T cell repertoires in COVID-19. This CDR3 spans 15 amino acids. Trimming cost V 4 bases and J 6 bases; bases outside gene matches: 7. Germline-derived CDR1 and CDR2 are SGDLS and YYNGEE. Generated by immunoSEQ multiplex PCR, the TCRdb table keeps only in-frame clones and is missing some. This sample has approximately 69,000 clones; more than 60% occur once, and the top ten carry 22%. The sample comprised peripheral blood. J is TRBJ1-4 and V is TRBV9; TRBD1 agrees at 9 bases. The TCR was taken from a man in his 60s with acute or convalescent COVID-19. The CDR3 DNA sequence: TGTGCCAGCAGCCAGGGGACAGGGCGGGATGAAAAACTGTTTTTT. Translating it yields CASSQGTGRDEKLFF.